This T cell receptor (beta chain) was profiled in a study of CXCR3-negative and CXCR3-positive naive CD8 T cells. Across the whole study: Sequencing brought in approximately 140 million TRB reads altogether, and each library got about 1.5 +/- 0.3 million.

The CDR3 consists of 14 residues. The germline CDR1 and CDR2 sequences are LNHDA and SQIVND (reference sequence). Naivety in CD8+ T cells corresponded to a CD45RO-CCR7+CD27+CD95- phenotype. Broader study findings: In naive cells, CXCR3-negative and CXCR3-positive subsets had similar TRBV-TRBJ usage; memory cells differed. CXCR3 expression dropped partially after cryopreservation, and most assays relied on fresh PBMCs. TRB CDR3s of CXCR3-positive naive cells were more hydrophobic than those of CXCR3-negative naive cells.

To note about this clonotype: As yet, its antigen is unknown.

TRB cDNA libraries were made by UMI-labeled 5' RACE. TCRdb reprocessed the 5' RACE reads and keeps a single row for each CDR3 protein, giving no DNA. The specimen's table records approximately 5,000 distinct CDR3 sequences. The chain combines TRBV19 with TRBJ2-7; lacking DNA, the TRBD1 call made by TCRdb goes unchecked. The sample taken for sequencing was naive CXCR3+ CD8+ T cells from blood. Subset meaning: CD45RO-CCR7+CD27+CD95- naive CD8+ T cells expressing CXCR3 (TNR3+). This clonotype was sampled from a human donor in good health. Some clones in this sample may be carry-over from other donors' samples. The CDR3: CASSPGTGGYEQYF.